The 3 T cell receptor beta chains below were found in one sample sequenced in a study of CD8+CD57+ T cells in acquired aplastic anemia (dated by TCRdb to the late 2010s). Instrument on record: Illumina HiSeq 2000. TCR beta VDJ combination and CDR3 sequence profiling used genomic DNA as the template. The raw public reads went through TCRdb reprocessing: fastp at Q25, MiXCR clone calling, in-frame beta chains kept. Entries that share a CDR3 protein sequence are merged under the most common genes and DNA. For this sample the table gives 250,000 to 350,000 distinct CDR3 sequences, of which 45% to 70% were detected only once. Roughly 8% of the sample is held by the ten biggest clonotypes. Sequencing used sorted CD4+, CD8+, or CD8+CD57+ T cells (not recorded which) from PBMCs. Receptors originate from a human donor with severe aplastic anemia or a healthy control (not recorded which).

The chain links TRBV20-1 to TRBJ1-3, with D uncertain. Trimming took off 0 bases at V and 0 bases at J, with 6 bases between the two ends. From germline, CDR1 is DFQATT and CDR2 SNEGSKA (reference sequence). There are 14 residues in the CDR3. The CDR3 here is CSARDPISGNTIYF. The CDR3 bases are TGCAGTGCTAGAGATCCTATCTCTGGAAACACCATATATTTT.

CDR3 DNA: TGTGCCAGCAGCTCCGGACGGGGATCTGATGGCTACACCTTC. The encoded protein is CASSSGRGSDGYTF. V is TRBV7-3 and J is TRBJ1-2; D gene ambiguous. This CDR3 is 14 amino acids long. From germline, CDR1 is SGHTA and CDR2 FQGTGA. V lost 4 bases to trimming and J lost 6 bases, with 15 bases between them.

The rearrangement joins TRBV2 to TRBJ2-3; TRBD2 matches at 11 bases. V dropped 2 bases and J dropped 1; count of bases not matched to a gene: 2. Germline V gene lookup returns CDR1 SNHLY and CDR2 FYNNEI. The CDR3 covers 16 residues. The CDR3 here is CASSEIAGGGTDTQYF. The CDR3 DNA sequence: TGTGCCAGCAGTGAAATAGCGGGAGGGGGCACAGATACGCAGTATTTT.